This TCR beta chain was profiled in a study of T cells after yellow fever vaccination. With 0 bases removed from V and 7 bases from J, the gap between germline ends came to 9 bases. The CDR3 runs to 13 residues. From germline, CDR1 is MNHEY and CDR2 SVGAGI. TCRdb fed the 5' RACE reads into MiXCR, producing one record per CDR3 protein. Here the sample spans around 500,000 distinct CDR3 sequences, 20% to 25% being singletons. This clonotype turned up a few times. The sample consisted of PBMCs, taken 21 days after the first yellow fever vaccination. This TCR came from a man aged 18 to 35 who received the YFV17D yellow fever vaccine. The chain joins TRBV6-5 to TRBJ1-1; no clear D. This CDR3 is CASSYSARYEAFF. CDR3 sequence (DNA): TGTGCCAGCAGTTACTCCGCCAGGTATGAAGCTTTCTTT.